Listed here are 32 T cell receptor beta chains from one sample, sequenced in a study of blood T cell repertoires in COVID-19. Data came from immunoSEQ multiplex PCR; TCRdb stores just in-frame clones and leaves some out. The sample has 440,000 or so clones, around 91% seen once; the top ten hold about 1.4%. Source material: peripheral blood. Receptors originate from a woman aged 40 to 50 with COVID-19, enrolled during active disease.

V gene TRBV7-3 combines with J gene TRBJ2-1, with 9 bases identical to TRBD2. V lost 4 bases, J lost 6 bases, and 4 bases stayed unmatched. There are 14 residues in the CDR3. Germline CDR1 is SGHTA and CDR2 is FQGTGA. The CDR3 DNA reads TGTGCCAGCAGCTGGAGCGGGGGGTTCAATGAGCAGTTCTTC. As protein: CASSWSGGFNEQFF.

CDR3 region: CSASSPTGLFASYEQYF. For the CDR3, the DNA is TGCAGTGCTAGTTCGCCGACCGGACTGTTCGCCTCCTACGAGCAGTACTTC. The chain links TRBV20-1 to TRBJ2-7, with D possibly TRBD2 on 5 matching bases. With 3 bases removed from V and 0 bases from J, the gap between germline ends came to 21 bases. CDR3 size: 17 residues. Germline assignment: CDR1 DFQATT and CDR2 SNEGSKA (reference sequence).

As to this clone: One end of the junction does not line up with germline, which may come from a read error. J is TRBJ1-1 and V is TRBV7-7, with D hard to call. Germline lookup yields CDR1 SSHAT and CDR2 FNYEAQ (reference sequence). The CDR3 extends over 13 amino acids. CDR3 residues: CASSFGRNTEAFF. The CDR3 coding sequence is TGTGCTAGCAGCTTCGGGAGGAACACTGAAGCTTTCTTT.

The chain joins TRBV30 to TRBJ1-2; no clear D gene. V was trimmed by 0 bases and J by 6 bases, leaving 11 bases between them. The germline V gene has CDR1 GTSNPN and CDR2 SVGIG (reference sequence). The CDR3 has 13 amino acids. The CDR3 spells CAWSVGSVDGYTF. In DNA form, the CDR3 reads TGTGCCTGGAGTGTTGGTAGTGTTGATGGCTACACCTTC.

The chain is built from TRBV27 and TRBJ2-7; 9 bases map to TRBD1. There are 16 residues in the CDR3. The V and J ends lost 6 bases and 1 base, in that order; junction bases with no gene match: 10. Germline values: CDR1 MNHEY, CDR2 SMNVEV (reference sequence). CDR3 residues: CASRPRGQGLSYEQYF. For the CDR3, the DNA is TGTGCCAGCAGACCTAGAGGACAGGGGTTATCCTACGAGCAGTACTTC.

The gene calls are TRBV3-1 (or the pseudogene TRBV3-2) and TRBJ2-4; D perhaps matches TRBD2 (5 bases). Between the trimmed V and J ends, which lost 1 base and 1 base, there was a span of 8 bases. The CDR3 has 15 residues. Germline assignment: CDR1 LGHDT and CDR2 YNNKEL (reference sequence). The DNA for the CDR3 is TGTGCCAGCAGCCAAGCGGGAATCGCCAAAAACATTCAGTACTTC. Translation gives CASSQAGIAKNIQYF.

This clone was observed a handful of times. The V gene is TRBV27, the J gene TRBJ2-7, with no clear D. The CDR3 is 14 residues long. V was pared by 2 bases and J by 2 bases, with 10 bases between. Germline CDR1 reads MNHEY; CDR2 reads SMNVEV (reference sequence). As DNA, the CDR3 is TGTGCCAGCAGTTTAGCCCGGGTTACCTACGAGCAGTACTTC. The encoded protein is CASSLARVTYEQYF.

This sequence joins TRBV7-8 and TRBJ1-5, with D maybe TRBD1 (5 bases). This CDR3 is 14 amino acids long. Trimming stripped 0 bases from V and 3 bases from J, with 6 bases between. From germline, CDR1 is SGHVS and CDR2 FQNEAQ. The DNA for the CDR3 is TGTGCCAGCAGCTTAGCAGGGGACAATCAGCCCCAGCATTTT. Amino acid sequence: CASSLAGDNQPQHF.

The chain couples TRBV7-8 to TRBJ2-5; D call uncertain. From germline, CDR1 is SGHVS and CDR2 FQNEAQ. Trimming cost V 1 base and J 4 bases, with 7 bases left between them. CDR3 length equals 13 residues. CDR3 residues: CASSLEPRETQYF. The CDR3 region has the DNA TGTGCCAGCAGCTTAGAGCCCCGAGAGACCCAGTACTTC. The full variable domain, in which reference TRBV7-8 and TRBJ2-5 provide the parts outside the CDR3, is GAGVSQSPRYKVAKRGQDVALRCDPISGHVSLFWYQQALGQGPEFLTYFQNEAQLDKSGLPSDRFFAERPEGSVSTLKIQRTQQEDSAVYLCASSLEPRETQYFGPGTRLLVL.

The V call is TRBV6-5, the J call TRBJ1-6; D might be TRBD1 (5 bases). The CDR3 spans 15 residues. V was clipped by 8 bases and J by 5 bases, with 16 bases between them. Germline CDR1 is MNHEY and CDR2 is SVGAGI. CDR3 loop: CASGDSWMNNSPLHF. The CDR3 DNA sequence: TGTGCCAGCGGGGACTCCTGGATGAATAATTCACCCCTCCACTTT.

The J gene is TRBJ1-4, the V gene TRBV7-2; a weak D match, TRBD1 (6 bases). The germline CDR1 and CDR2 sequences are SGHTA and FQGNSA. The CDR3 runs 15 residues. Trimming took 4 bases from V and 5 from J, leaving 14 bases between them. In nucleotides, the CDR3 is TGTGCCAGCAGCTCGATACAGGGAGACAATGAAAAACTGTTTTTT. Protein product: CASSSIQGDNEKLFF.

This clone occurred once. The chain joins TRBV9 to TRBJ1-2, with D possibly TRBD1 on 5 matching bases. The length of the CDR3 is 15 residues. The V gene's germline CDR1 is SGDLS and CDR2 YYNGEE. V lost 4 bases to trimming and J lost 1 base, with 14 bases between them. Here the CDR3 DNA reads TGTGCCAGCAGCCCCTCTCGACAGTTTAACTATGGCTACACCTTC. This translates into CASSPSRQFNYGYTF.

The V gene is TRBV6-1, the J gene TRBJ1-1, with unresolved D. The germline V gene encodes CDR1 MNHNS and CDR2 SASEGT. Trimming shortened V by 2 bases and J by 4 bases, and 17 bases separated the two germline ends. The CDR3 loop spans 16 amino acids. CDR3 nucleotide sequence: TGTGCCAGCAGTGAATTCTGGAGGCTAGTTCGCACTGAAGCTTTCTTT. The encoded protein is CASSEFWRLVRTEAFF.

The rearrangement joins TRBV6-2 or TRBV6-3 to TRBJ2-7; maybe TRBD2 (6 bases). CDR1 and CDR2 from the germline V gene are MNHEY and SVGEGT. V lost 4 bases and J lost 4, with 23 bases in between. The CDR3 spans 17 residues. This CDR3 reads CASSSTIWRAGLYEQYF. Here the CDR3 DNA reads TGTGCCAGCAGTTCCACTATTTGGAGGGCGGGGCTTTACGAGCAGTACTTC.

This sequence joins TRBV6-6 and TRBJ2-7; D call uncertain. Germline assignment: CDR1 MNHNY and CDR2 SVGAGI (reference sequence). This CDR3 has 13 amino acids. V lost 3 bases and J 5 bases, leaving 11 bases between the germline ends. The CDR3 loop is CASSYGVMDEQYF. The CDR3 DNA follows: TGTGCCAGCAGTTATGGAGTTATGGACGAGCAGTACTTC.

The J gene is TRBJ1-1, the V gene TRBV29-1; TRBD1 is a possible D gene (6 bases). Germline CDR1 SQVTM, CDR2 ANQGSEA. Trimming took 6 bases from V and 5 from J, leaving 13 bases between them. The CDR3 runs 12 residues. The CDR3 nucleotides are TGCAGCGTCCAGGGGTGGAGTACTGAAGCTTTCTTT. This sequence encodes CSVQGWSTEAFF.

This clone was observed a single time. The V and J genes are TRBV7-8 and TRBJ1-1; 8 bases fit TRBD1. Germline-derived CDR1 and CDR2 are SGHVS and FQNEAQ. This CDR3 has 18 amino acids. The V and J ends lost 4 bases and 0 bases, in that order; junction bases with no gene match: 13. CDR3 sequence (DNA): TGTGCCAGCAGCTCCACTACAGGGGGGGGGATTTTGAACACTGAAGCTTTCTTT. Its protein is CASSSTTGGGILNTEAFF.

V gene TRBV7-2 combines with J gene TRBJ2-7, with D uncertain. CDR3 size: 13 residues. The V end lost 1 base, the J end lost 5 bases, and 9 bases lay between the germline ends. Germline V gene lookup returns CDR1 SGHTA and CDR2 FQGNSA. CDR3 protein: CASSLVPRNEQYF. In DNA form, the CDR3 reads TGTGCCAGCAGCTTAGTCCCCAGGAACGAGCAGTACTTC.

The chain employs TRBV5-1 and TRBJ2-7; TRBD1 aligns across 7 bases. Germline V CDR1 and CDR2: SGHRS, YFSETQ. The CDR3 length is 14 residues. The V segment lost 1 base and the J segment 6 bases; nucleotides outside the gene matches: 7. CDR3 coding DNA: TGCGCCAGCAGCTTGACAGGGGCTCTGAGCGAGCAGTACTTC. It is translated as CASSLTGALSEQYF.

The V and J genes are TRBV28 and TRBJ2-6; 9 bases are shared with TRBD2. CDR1 is MDHEN, CDR2 SYDVKM, per germline. The CDR3 is 17 residues long. Losses at the gene ends were 3 bases for V and 1 base for J; bases not matched to a gene: 4. The CDR3 nucleotides are TGTGCCAGCAGTTTGGTGACTAGCGGTTCTGGGGCCAACGTCCTGACTTTC. It codes for CASSLVTSGSGANVLTF.

The chain employs TRBV28 and TRBJ1-4, with D tentatively TRBD1 (5 bases). The CDR3 covers 11 residues. V gave up 11 bases and J gave up 7 bases, with 11 bases separating them. Germline-derived CDR1 and CDR2 are MDHEN and SYDVKM. CDR3 amino acids: CAGQRGEKLFF. Here the CDR3 DNA reads TGTGCCGGCCAAAGGGGTGAAAAACTGTTTTTT.

This sequence joins TRBV28 and TRBJ1-6, with a possible D match to TRBD1 (6 bases). V was pared by 3 bases and J by 7 bases, with 13 bases between. CDR3 size: 15 residues. The germline V gene encodes CDR1 MDHEN and CDR2 SYDVKM. Written as DNA, the CDR3 is TGTGCCAGCAGTTTGGGCGGAACAGGGAATTCACCCCTCCACTTT. Its translation: CASSLGGTGNSPLHF. The variable domain in full, with the rest retrieved from reference TRBV28 and TRBJ1-6, is DVKVTQSSRYLVKRTGEKVFLECVQDMDHENMFWYRQDPGLGLRLIYFSYDVKMKEKGDIPEGYSVSREKKERFSLILESASTNQTSMYLCASSLGGTGNSPLHFGNGTRLTVT.

This chain links TRBV7-9 with TRBJ1-4; D unresolved. The ends were cut back, 2 bases at V and 6 bases at J, with 4 bases in the middle. This CDR3 has 12 residues. Per germline, CDR1 SEHNR and CDR2 FQNEAQ (reference sequence). In DNA, the CDR3 is TGTGCCAGCAGCTTACAGGATGAAAAACTGTTTTTT. Its protein is CASSLQDEKLFF.

Remarks on this clone: Other DNA sequences from this sample encode an identical CDR3 as well. The chain is built from TRBV12-3 or TRBV12-4 and TRBJ2-3; D unclear. V was cut by 2 bases and J by 1 base, with 4 bases left in between. The CDR3 loop spans 13 amino acids. CDR3 in DNA: TGTGCCAGCAGTTTACGGGGCACAGATACGCAGTATTTT. Protein sequence: CASSLRGTDTQYF.

V is TRBV4-3 and J is TRBJ1-2; D is undetermined. Trimming shortened V by 0 bases and J by 5 bases, and 10 bases separated the two germline ends. This CDR3 has 14 residues. The germline CDR1 and CDR2 sequences are LGHNA and YSLEER. The CDR3 spells CASSQDLGGYGYTF. For the CDR3, the DNA is TGCGCCAGCAGCCAAGATTTGGGAGGGTATGGCTACACCTTC.

V is TRBV28 and J is TRBJ1-2; maybe TRBD1 (6 bases). The CDR3 has 14 amino acids. Trimming shortened V by 4 bases and J by 8 bases, and 17 bases separated the two germline ends. The germline V gene encodes CDR1 MDHEN and CDR2 SYDVKM. This CDR3 reads CASSSYREKRGYTF. CDR3 in DNA: TGTGCCAGCAGTTCATACAGGGAAAAAAGAGGCTACACCTTC.

The chain couples TRBV5-6 to TRBJ1-5, with D maybe TRBD1 (6 bases). This CDR3 contains 15 residues. V dropped 0 bases and J dropped 6 bases, with 13 bases sitting between them. Germline CDR1 reads SGHDT; CDR2 reads YYEEEE. CDR3 coding DNA: TGTGCCAGCAGCTTGGGCGTGGTGGGGGCTCAGCCCCAGCATTTT. It encodes CASSLGVVGAQPQHF. Drawing the rest from reference TRBV5-6 and TRBJ1-5, the complete variable domain is DAGVTQSPTHLIKTRGQQVTLRCSPKSGHDTVSWYQQALGQGPQFIFQYYEEEERQRGNFPDRFSGHQFPNYSSELNVNALLLGDSALYLCASSLGVVGAQPQHFGDGTRLSIL.

The chain couples TRBV30 to TRBJ1-6, with D possibly being TRBD1 (6 bases). The V and J ends lost 7 bases and 0 bases respectively, with 16 bases between them. Per the germline V gene, CDR1 is GTSNPN and CDR2 is SVGIG (reference sequence). The CDR3 has 16 amino acids. CDR3 nucleotide sequence: TGTGCCTACCAGACAGGTGACGGCTCCTATAATTCACCCCTCCACTTT. Residues: CAYQTGDGSYNSPLHF.

DNA of the CDR3: TGTGCCAGCAGTGCGGGGGGGAGTAGTTCACCCCTCCACTTT. This encodes CASSAGGSSSPLHF. The rearrangement uses TRBV25-1 and TRBJ1-6, with D possibly TRBD1 on 5 matching bases. In germline, CDR1 is MGHDK, CDR2 SYGVNS. CDR3 size: 14 residues. Trimming left V 4 bases short and J 9 bases short, with 13 bases between.

The rearrangement links TRBV20-1 to TRBJ2-1; 11 positions match TRBD2. The germline CDR1 and CDR2 sequences are DFQATT and SNEGSKA (reference sequence). This CDR3 contains 14 residues. The V and J ends lost 3 bases and 8 bases, in that order; junction bases with no gene match: 6. The CDR3 sequence: CSASPSGGWDEQFF. For the CDR3, the DNA is TGCAGTGCTAGTCCTAGCGGGGGGTGGGATGAGCAGTTCTTC.

This chain joins TRBV30 and TRBJ2-5, with 13 bases matching TRBD2. The germline V gene has CDR1 GTSNPN and CDR2 SVGIG (reference sequence). The CDR3 totals 20 residues. V gave up 0 bases and J gave up 4 bases; unmatched junction bases: 17. CDR3 DNA sequence: TGTGCCTGGAGTGTACATCCCGGGACTAGCGGGAAGGGGCTGGGAGAGACCCAGTACTTC. It specifies CAWSVHPGTSGKGLGETQYF.

This clone was seen only once. CDR3 bases: TGCGCCAGCAGCCAAGGGACAGGCGCAGATACGCAGTATTTT. It yields the protein CASSQGTGADTQYF. This sequence joins TRBV4-1 and TRBJ2-3, with TRBD1 matching over 7 bases. Germline-derived CDR1 and CDR2 are MGHRA and YSYEKL. V was clipped by 1 base and J by 4 bases; unmatched bases: 2. CDR3 length: 14 residues.